The 20 T cell receptor beta chains below come from one sample, sequenced in a study of blood T cell repertoires in COVID-19. Assay used: immunoSEQ multiplex PCR; TCRdb lists only in-frame clones, some missing. There are about 160,000 clones in the sample; around 85% occur only once, and approximately 1.1% lies in the top ten. The sequencing input was peripheral blood. These receptors were collected from a man between 60 and 75 years old who had recovered from COVID-19.

This rearrangement joins TRBV9 to TRBJ2-6; D gene unclear. The CDR3 loop spans 9 amino acids. The germline V gene has CDR1 SGDLS and CDR2 YYNGEE. The V and J ends lost 5 bases and 13 bases respectively, with 4 bases between them. CDR3 loop: CASSRVLTF. CDR3 bases: TGTGCCAGCAGTCGTGTCCTGACTTTC.

This clone was detected only once. The chain uses TRBV11-2 and TRBJ2-3; D not resolved. The CDR3 is 14 residues long. V was trimmed by 5 bases and J by 7 bases, leaving 16 bases between them. Germline values: CDR1 SGHAT, CDR2 FQNNGV. This chain's CDR3 is CASSHPGTRNTQYF. The CDR3 DNA reads TGTGCCAGCAGCCACCCCGGCACCAGGAATACGCAGTATTTT.

This chain joins TRBV7-2 and TRBJ2-3; TRBD2 matches at 12 bases. Germline V lookup: CDR1 SGHTA, CDR2 FQGNSA. The CDR3 is 16 amino acids. V gave up 4 bases and J gave up 4 bases; unmatched junction bases: 6. This chain's CDR3 is CASSSTSGGWADTQYF. The CDR3 region has the DNA TGTGCCAGCAGCTCGACTAGCGGGGGTTGGGCAGATACGCAGTATTTT.

The chain employs TRBV19 and TRBJ2-1; 10 nucleotides line up with TRBD1. V shed 6 bases and J 6 bases; nucleotides not matched to a gene: 8. The CDR3 consists of 15 residues. Germline CDR1 is LNHDA and CDR2 is SQIVND (reference sequence). The CDR3 sequence is CASRTTGGPFNEQFF. The CDR3 DNA reads as TGTGCCAGTAGAACGACAGGGGGCCCGTTCAATGAGCAGTTCTTC.

This chain joins TRBV7-9 and TRBJ2-3; 9 bases are shared with TRBD2. In germline, CDR1 is SEHNR, CDR2 FQNEAQ (reference sequence). The CDR3 spans 14 residues. The J segment lost 7 bases and the V segment lost 5 bases, leaving 7 bases of the junction unmatched. The CDR3 DNA is TGTGCCAGCAGCGCGGCCGGGACTAGCTATACGCAGTATTTT. This sequence encodes CASSAAGTSYTQYF.

This clone appeared once. The chain joins TRBV7-2 to TRBJ2-3; perhaps TRBD2 as D (6 bases). Germline CDR1 reads SGHTA; CDR2 reads FQGNSA. The germline V and J ends were trimmed by 4 bases and 9 bases, with 20 bases remaining between them. The CDR3 runs 15 residues. CDR3 amino acids: CASSSRGRSQGTQYF. DNA of the CDR3: TGTGCCAGCAGCTCCCGTGGGAGGTCGCAAGGCACGCAGTATTTT.

This sequence joins TRBV5-4 and TRBJ1-2; D is unresolved. Per the germline V gene, CDR1 is SGHNT and CDR2 is YYREEE (reference sequence). Trimming left V 0 bases short and J 2 bases short, with 5 bases between. The CDR3 is made up of 13 amino acids. The CDR3 loop is CASSLGRNYGYTF. The CDR3 nucleotides read TGTGCCAGCAGCTTGGGTCGGAACTATGGCTACACCTTC.

This clone was recorded once. J is TRBJ2-3 and V is TRBV6-2 or TRBV6-3; D ambiguous. The CDR3 is 16 residues long. Per germline, CDR1 MNHEY and CDR2 SVGEGT. V was cut by 4 bases and J by 2 bases, with 16 bases left in between. The CDR3 region has the DNA TGTGCCAGCAGTTCGCCTCTAGTACTGGCCACAGATACGCAGTATTTT. It yields the protein CASSSPLVLATDTQYF.

The chain carries TRBV10-3 and TRBJ1-5; 7 bases are a match to TRBD1. V lost 4 bases and J lost 0; bases outside the gene matches: 6. Germline CDR1 reads ENHRY; CDR2 reads SYGVKD. The CDR3 length is 16 residues. CDR3 coding DNA: TGTGCCATCAGTGTGGGGGGACAGCATAGCAATCAGCCCCAGCATTTT. Translating it yields CAISVGGQHSNQPQHF.

The rearrangement links TRBV7-9 to TRBJ1-4; 9 bases fit TRBD1. Germline CDR1 is SEHNR and CDR2 is FQNEAQ (reference sequence). There are 16 residues in the CDR3. With V trimmed by 5 bases and J by 10 bases, 14 bases remained unmatched. The CDR3 sequence: CASSVSSGTGKGKLFF. DNA of the CDR3: TGTGCCAGCAGCGTATCCTCCGGGACAGGGAAAGGAAAACTGTTTTTT.

The chain combines TRBV7-8 with TRBJ2-7; D remains unclear. V was cut by 5 bases and J by 5 bases, with 7 bases left in between. Germline V gene data show CDR1 as SGHVS and CDR2 as FQNEAQ. The CDR3 totals 11 residues. The CDR3: CASSPSDEQYF. The DNA for the CDR3 is TGTGCCAGCAGCCCCTCTGACGAGCAGTACTTC.

J is TRBJ2-1 and V is TRBV12-3 or TRBV12-4; TRBD2 aligns across 7 bases. The length of the CDR3 is 13 residues. With V trimmed by 6 bases and J by 12 bases, 11 bases remained unmatched. The CDR3 bases are TGTGCCAGCAGGAGAGGCGGGGGAAGTGGGCAGTTCTTC. Protein: CASRRGGGSGQFF.

The chain has TRBV7-9 and TRBJ2-7; possible D gene TRBD2, 6 bases. Trimming cost V 10 bases and J 5 bases, with 15 bases left between them. In germline, CDR1 is SEHNR, CDR2 FQNEAQ (reference sequence). This CDR3 spans 12 amino acids. This CDR3 is CATEGGGDEQYF. DNA of the CDR3: TGTGCCACCGAGGGCGGCGGGGACGAGCAGTACTTC.

This clone has more than one count but fewer than ten. V is TRBV19 and J is TRBJ1-4, with 10 bases matching TRBD1. J was trimmed by 0 bases and V by 2 bases; bases with no gene match: 9. The CDR3 has 19 amino acids. Germline CDR1 and CDR2: LNHDA and SQIVND (reference sequence). CDR3 DNA sequence: TGTGCCAGTAGTATACTGGGACAGGGGATCCCTGCAACTAATGAAAAACTGTTTTTT. It specifies CASSILGQGIPATNEKLFF.

The rearrangement links TRBV24-1 to TRBJ2-5; the match to TRBD1 covers 10 bases. CDR1 KGHDR and CDR2 SFDVKD come from the germline V gene. Trimming removed 4 bases from V and 10 bases from J; junction bases left unmatched: 11. This CDR3 comprises 15 residues. The CDR3 loop reads CATSDKNTGQGGQYF. CDR3 DNA sequence: TGTGCCACCAGTGACAAGAATACTGGACAGGGGGGCCAGTACTTC.

V is TRBV5-1 and J is TRBJ2-3, with 8 bases matching TRBD2. From germline, CDR1 is SGHRS and CDR2 YFSETQ. This CDR3 region has 16 residues. Trimming removed 3 bases from V and 6 bases from J; junction bases left unmatched: 12. The CDR3 DNA sequence: TGCGCCAGCAGCTATGAGCGGGGGCCCCAACGGGATACGCAGTATTTT. Amino acids: CASSYERGPQRDTQYF.

The V gene is TRBV12-3 or TRBV12-4, the J gene TRBJ2-7, with a tentative D call TRBD2 (5 bases). This CDR3 is built from 12 residues. Trimming removed 5 bases at V and 4 bases at J, with 9 bases between. Here the CDR3 DNA reads TGTGCCAGCAGTAGCGGTGCTTACGAGCAGTACTTC. This gives the protein CASSSGAYEQYF.

The chain carries TRBV27 and TRBJ1-4, with D possibly matching TRBD1 (5 bases). Trimming shortened V by 2 bases and J by 8 bases, and 18 bases separated the two germline ends. Germline CDR1 MNHEY, CDR2 SMNVEV (reference sequence). The CDR3 sequence is 16 residues long. The CDR3 sequence is CASSLMRTGGIEKLFF. The CDR3 nucleotides read TGTGCCAGCAGTTTAATGCGAACAGGTGGCATAGAAAAACTGTTTTTT.

The table lists this clone with a count of one. The chain carries TRBV5-1 and TRBJ2-5, with TRBD1 matching over 7 bases. The CDR3 sequence is 14 residues long. V lost 4 bases, J lost 0 bases, and 3 bases stayed unmatched. Germline CDR1 reads SGHRS; CDR2 reads YFSETQ. DNA of the CDR3: TGCGCCAGCAGCCAGGGACAGAACCAAGAGACCCAGTACTTC. Protein sequence: CASSQGQNQETQYF. Full variable domain (remainder filled in from reference TRBV5-1 and TRBJ2-5): KAGVTQTPRYLIKTRGQQVTLSCSPISGHRSVSWYQQTPGQGLQFLFEYFSETQRNKGNFPGRFSGRQFSNSRSEMNVSTLELGDSALYLCASSQGQNQETQYFGPGTRLLVL.

This clone was seen a single time. The genes are TRBV6-6 and TRBJ2-5, with a weak D call TRBD1 (6 bases). CDR1 and CDR2 (germline): MNHNY, SVGAGI (reference sequence). The CDR3 covers 14 residues. The V and J ends lost 6 bases and 5 bases respectively, with 16 bases between them. CDR3 nucleotides: TGTGCCAGCAGGTCGGGACAAAATATCGAGACCCAGTACTTC. Translated: CASRSGQNIETQYF.